This T cell receptor beta chain was profiled in a study of cytomegalovirus exposure and HLA in healthy donors. The overall study: The Caucasian-associated ancestry cluster held roughly 84% of 398 genotyped donors.

A single count supports this clone. The antigen remains unidentified. V lost 0 bases to trimming and J lost 0 bases, with 12 bases between them. This CDR3 has 17 residues. CDR1 and CDR2 (germline): SGHRS, YFSETQ. In the PCR, 60 Vbeta and 13 Jbeta primers were used. Generated by immunoSEQ multiplex PCR, the TCRdb table keeps only in-frame clones and is missing some. The sample carries roughly 200,000 clones, 73% recorded once. General study findings and limits: The classifier reportedly diagnosed cytomegalovirus status with high sensitivity and specificity. Later analysis associated a missense DCLRE1C variant with TCR beta V- and J-gene trimming. Previous analysis showed most TCR beta V segments were productive about 90% or about 30% of the time.

The clonotype comes from a woman in her twenties or thirties in good health and CMV-seronegative. V and J are TRBV5-1 and TRBJ1-4; D not certain. Sequencing was done on a sample of PBMCs. CDR3 bases: TGCGCCAGCAGCTTGGCCGCGGCAGTCGCAACTAATGAAAAACTGTTTTTT. Translating it yields CASSLAAAVATNEKLFF.